Listed here is a single T cell receptor (beta chain). These data are taken from a study of CD4+ T cells in melanoma. CDR1 and CDR2 (germline): MNHNS, SASEGT. The CDR3 is 15 amino acids. Trimming removed 2 bases at V and 2 bases at J, with 13 bases between. The repertoire was sequenced with immunoSEQ multiplex PCR; TCRdb's copy has only in-frame clones and lacks some. The sample carries 110,000 to 150,000 clones, over 90% recorded once. This chain connects TRBV6-1 to TRBJ2-7; D unresolved. The TCR sequence derives from a human donor with melanoma. The CDR3 DNA sequence: TGTGCCAGCAGTGAACCGGGCAGGCGGACCTACGAGCAGTACTTC. Amino acids: CASSEPGRRTYEQYF.